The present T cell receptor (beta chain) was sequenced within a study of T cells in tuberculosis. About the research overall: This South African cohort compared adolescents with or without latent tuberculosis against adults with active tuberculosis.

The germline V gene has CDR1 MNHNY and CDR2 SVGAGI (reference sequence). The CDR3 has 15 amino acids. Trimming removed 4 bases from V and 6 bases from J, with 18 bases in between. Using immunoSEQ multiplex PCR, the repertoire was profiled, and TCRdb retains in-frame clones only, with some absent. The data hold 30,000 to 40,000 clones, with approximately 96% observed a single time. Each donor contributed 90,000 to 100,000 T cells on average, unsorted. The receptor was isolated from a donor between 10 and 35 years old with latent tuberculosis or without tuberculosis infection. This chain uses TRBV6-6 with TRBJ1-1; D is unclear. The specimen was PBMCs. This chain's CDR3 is CASSWEARVVSEAFF. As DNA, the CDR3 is TGTGCCAGCAGTTGGGAGGCGCGGGTAGTCTCTGAAGCTTTCTTT.